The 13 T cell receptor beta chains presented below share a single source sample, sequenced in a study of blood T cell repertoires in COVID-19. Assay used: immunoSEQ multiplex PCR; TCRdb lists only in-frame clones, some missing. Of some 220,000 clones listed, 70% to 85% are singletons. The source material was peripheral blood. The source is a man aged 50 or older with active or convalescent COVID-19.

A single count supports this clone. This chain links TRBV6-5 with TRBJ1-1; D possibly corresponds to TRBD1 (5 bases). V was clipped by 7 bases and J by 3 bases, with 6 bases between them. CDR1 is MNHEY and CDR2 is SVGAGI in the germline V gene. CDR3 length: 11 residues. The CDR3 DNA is TGTGCCAGCAAAGGGGACACTGAAGCTTTCTTT. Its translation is CASKGDTEAFF.

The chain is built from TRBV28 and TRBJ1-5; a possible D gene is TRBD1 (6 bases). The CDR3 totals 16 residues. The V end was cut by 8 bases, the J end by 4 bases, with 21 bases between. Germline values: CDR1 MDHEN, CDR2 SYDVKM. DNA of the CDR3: TGTGCCAGCGCCGAGGGGGGGGTTTTTCGAAATCAGCCCCAGCATTTT. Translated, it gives CASAEGGVFRNQPQHF.

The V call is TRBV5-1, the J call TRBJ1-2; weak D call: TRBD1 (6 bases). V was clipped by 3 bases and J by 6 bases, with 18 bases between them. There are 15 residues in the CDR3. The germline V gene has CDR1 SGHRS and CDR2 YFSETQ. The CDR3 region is CASSSPAQGPDGYTF. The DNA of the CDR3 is TGCGCCAGCAGCTCCCCCGCACAGGGCCCAGATGGCTACACCTTC.

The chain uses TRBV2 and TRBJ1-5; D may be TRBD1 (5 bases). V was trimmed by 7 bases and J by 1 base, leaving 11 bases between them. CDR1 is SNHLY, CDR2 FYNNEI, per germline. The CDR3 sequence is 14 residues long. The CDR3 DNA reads TGTGCCAGCACGGTGGGGCCAAGCAATCAGCCCCAGCATTTT. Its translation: CASTVGPSNQPQHF.

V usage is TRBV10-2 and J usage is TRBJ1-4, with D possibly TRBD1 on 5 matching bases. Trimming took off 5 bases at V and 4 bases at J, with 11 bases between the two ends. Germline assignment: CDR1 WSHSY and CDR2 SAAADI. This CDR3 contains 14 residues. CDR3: CASSWGGGNEKLFF. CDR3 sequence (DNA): TGCGCCAGCAGTTGGGGGGGAGGTAATGAAAAACTGTTTTTT.

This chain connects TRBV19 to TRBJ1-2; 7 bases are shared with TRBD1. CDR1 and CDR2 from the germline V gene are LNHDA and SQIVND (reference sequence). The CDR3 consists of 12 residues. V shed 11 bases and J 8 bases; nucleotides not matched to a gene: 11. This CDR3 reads CACRRQGEGYTF. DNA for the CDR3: TGTGCCTGCAGGAGACAGGGAGAGGGCTACACCTTC.

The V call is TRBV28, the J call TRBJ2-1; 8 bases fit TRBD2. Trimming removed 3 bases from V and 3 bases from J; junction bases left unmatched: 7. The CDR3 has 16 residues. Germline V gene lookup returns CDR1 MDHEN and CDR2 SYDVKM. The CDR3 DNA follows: TGTGCCAGCAGTTTGATGGGCGGGGGGTTCTACAATGAGCAGTTCTTC. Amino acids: CASSLMGGGFYNEQFF. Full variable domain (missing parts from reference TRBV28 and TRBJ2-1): DVKVTQSSRYLVKRTGEKVFLECVQDMDHENMFWYRQDPGLGLRLIYFSYDVKMKEKGDIPEGYSVSREKKERFSLILESASTNQTSMYLCASSLMGGGFYNEQFFGPGTRLTVL.

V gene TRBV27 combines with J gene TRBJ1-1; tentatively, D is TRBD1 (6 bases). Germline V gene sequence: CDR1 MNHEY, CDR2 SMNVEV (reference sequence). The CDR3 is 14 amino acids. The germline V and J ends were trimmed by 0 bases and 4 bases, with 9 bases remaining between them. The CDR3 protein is CASSLSARGTEAFF. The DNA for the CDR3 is TGTGCCAGCAGTTTATCGGCCAGGGGCACTGAAGCTTTCTTT.

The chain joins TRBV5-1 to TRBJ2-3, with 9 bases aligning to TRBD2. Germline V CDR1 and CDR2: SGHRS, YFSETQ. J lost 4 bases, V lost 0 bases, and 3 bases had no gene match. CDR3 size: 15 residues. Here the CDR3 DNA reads TGCGCCAGCAGCTTGGCTAGCGGGGTTGCAGATACGCAGTATTTT. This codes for CASSLASGVADTQYF.

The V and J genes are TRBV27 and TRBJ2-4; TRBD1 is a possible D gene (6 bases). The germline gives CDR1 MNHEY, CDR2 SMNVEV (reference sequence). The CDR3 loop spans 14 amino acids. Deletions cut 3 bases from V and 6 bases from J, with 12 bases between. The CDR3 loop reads CASSFGTGTNIQYF. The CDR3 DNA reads TGTGCCAGCAGTTTCGGTACAGGGACAAACATTCAGTACTTC.

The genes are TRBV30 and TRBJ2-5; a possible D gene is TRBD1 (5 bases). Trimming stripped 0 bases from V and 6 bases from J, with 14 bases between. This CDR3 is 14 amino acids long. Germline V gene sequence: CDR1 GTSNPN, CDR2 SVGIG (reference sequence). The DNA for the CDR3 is TGTGCCTGGAGTGTTGGTGGGGCTCTAAAGACCCAGTACTTC. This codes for CAWSVGGALKTQYF.

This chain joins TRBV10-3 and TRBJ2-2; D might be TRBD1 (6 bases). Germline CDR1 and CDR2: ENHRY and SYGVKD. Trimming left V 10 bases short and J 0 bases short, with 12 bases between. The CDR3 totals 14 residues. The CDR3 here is CATHDRSNTGELFF. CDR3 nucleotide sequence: TGTGCCACCCACGACAGGTCGAACACCGGGGAGCTGTTTTTT.

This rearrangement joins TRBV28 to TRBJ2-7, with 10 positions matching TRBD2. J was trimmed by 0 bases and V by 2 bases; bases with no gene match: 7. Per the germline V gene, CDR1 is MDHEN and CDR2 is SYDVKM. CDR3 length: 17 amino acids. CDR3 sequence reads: CASSLRASGRASYEQYF. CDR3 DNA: TGTGCCAGCAGTTTAAGGGCCAGCGGGAGGGCCTCCTACGAGCAGTACTTC. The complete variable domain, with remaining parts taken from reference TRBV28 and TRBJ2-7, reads DVKVTQSSRYLVKRTGEKVFLECVQDMDHENMFWYRQDPGLGLRLIYFSYDVKMKEKGDIPEGYSVSREKKERFSLILESASTNQTSMYLCASSLRASGRASYEQYFGPGTRLTVT.